The sequence of this T cell receptor (beta chain) was determined in a study of blood T cell repertoires in COVID-19. The length of the CDR3 is 16 residues. CDR1 and CDR2 (germline): KGHSH, LQKENI. With 2 bases clipped from V and 1 base from J, the junction kept 3 bases outside the gene matches. Profiling relied on immunoSEQ multiplex PCR, and the TCRdb table lists in-frame clones only, not all of them. The profile shows about 250,000 clones, 75% to 85% of them singletons. V is TRBV18 and J is TRBJ2-2, with 8 bases lining up with TRBD2. Sequenced input: peripheral blood. This TCR came from a man aged 50 to 59 with active or convalescent COVID-19. The CDR3 coding sequence is TGTGCCAGCTCACCAGCACTAGCGGAGAACACCGGGGAGCTGTTTTTT. Its protein is CASSPALAENTGELFF.